The clone carrying this T cell receptor beta chain was observed a few times. What it recognizes is unknown. 5'RACE template switching generated TCR cDNA, adding a universal primer site and UMIs. Via MiXCR, TCRdb re-called the 5' RACE reads, giving one row per CDR3 protein. The table has about 510,000 distinct CDR3 sequences, about a fifth seen once; the top ten hold 15% to 20%. This entry is derived from a study of T cells after yellow fever vaccination. Trimming removed 5 bases from V and 10 bases from J; junction bases left unmatched: 4. The CDR3 totals 11 residues. CDR1 is DFQATT and CDR2 is SNEGSKA in the germline V gene (reference sequence). Findings and caveats of the study: Across the CD4 and CD8 compartments, a small share of clonotypes was present in both.

The sequenced sample was PBMCs, obtained around 3 weeks after the first yellow fever vaccination. This rearrangement joins TRBV20-1 to TRBJ2-1, with TRBD2 matching over 8 bases. This TCR came from a young man who received the YFV17D yellow fever vaccine. CDR3 region: CSAGIAGEQFF. In DNA form, the CDR3 reads TGCAGTGCTGGCATAGCGGGGGAGCAGTTCTTC.